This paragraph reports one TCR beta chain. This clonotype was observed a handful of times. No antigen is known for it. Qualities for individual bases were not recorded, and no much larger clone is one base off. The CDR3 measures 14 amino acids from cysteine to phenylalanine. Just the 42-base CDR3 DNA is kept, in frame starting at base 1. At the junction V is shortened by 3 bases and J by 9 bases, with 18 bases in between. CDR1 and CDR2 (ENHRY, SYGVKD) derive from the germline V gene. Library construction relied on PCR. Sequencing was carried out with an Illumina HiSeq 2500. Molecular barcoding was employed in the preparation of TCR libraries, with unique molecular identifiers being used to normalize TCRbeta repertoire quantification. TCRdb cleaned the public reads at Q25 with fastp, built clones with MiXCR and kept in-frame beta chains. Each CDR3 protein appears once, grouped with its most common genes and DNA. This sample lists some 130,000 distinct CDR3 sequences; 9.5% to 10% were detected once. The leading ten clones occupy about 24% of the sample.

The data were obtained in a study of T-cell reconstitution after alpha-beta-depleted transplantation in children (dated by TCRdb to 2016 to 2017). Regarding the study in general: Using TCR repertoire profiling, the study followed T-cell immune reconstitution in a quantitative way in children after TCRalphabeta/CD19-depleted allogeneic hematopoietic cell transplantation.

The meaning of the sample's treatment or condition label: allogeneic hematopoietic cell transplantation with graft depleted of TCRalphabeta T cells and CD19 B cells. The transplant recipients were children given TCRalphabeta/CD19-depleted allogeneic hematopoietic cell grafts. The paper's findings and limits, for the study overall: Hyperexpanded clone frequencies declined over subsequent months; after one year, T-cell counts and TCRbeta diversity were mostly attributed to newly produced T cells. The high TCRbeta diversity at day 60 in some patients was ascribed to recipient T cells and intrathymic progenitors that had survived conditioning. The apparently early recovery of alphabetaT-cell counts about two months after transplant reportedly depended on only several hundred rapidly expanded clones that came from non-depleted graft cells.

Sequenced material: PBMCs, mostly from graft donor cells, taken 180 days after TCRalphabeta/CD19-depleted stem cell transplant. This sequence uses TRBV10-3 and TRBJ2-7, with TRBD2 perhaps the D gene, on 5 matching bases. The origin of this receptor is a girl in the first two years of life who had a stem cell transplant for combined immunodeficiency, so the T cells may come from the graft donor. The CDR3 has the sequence CAISDSRTGGPQYF. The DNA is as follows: TGTGCCATCAGTGACTCTAGGACCGGAGGCCCGCAGTACTTC.